Shown below are 6 T cell receptor beta chains from a single sample sequenced in a study of T cell responses to AZD1222 COVID-19 vaccine. Using immunoSEQ multiplex PCR, the repertoire was profiled, and TCRdb retains in-frame clones only, with some absent. This sample carries approximately 110,000 clones, around 88% of them seen once, and the ten largest clones take about 4.9%. Sequences were derived from peripheral blood, sampled on day 0 of AZD1222 vaccination. The source of these receptors is an adult in good health.

The CDR3 DNA sequence: TGTGCCAGCTCAGGGCGGGGGGACGATGAGCAGTTCTTC. Residues: CASSGRGDDEQFF. This chain links TRBV18 with TRBJ2-1, with TRBD2 matching 8 bases. Germline CDR1 is KGHSH and CDR2 is LQKENI. The CDR3 is 13 residues long. Losses at the gene ends were 5 bases for V and 8 bases for J; bases not matched to a gene: 5.

The chain employs TRBV12-3 or TRBV12-4 and TRBJ1-1; unclear D gene. Deletions cut 7 bases from V and 3 bases from J, with 9 bases between. The CDR3 is made up of 12 amino acids. The CDR3: CASTSGYTEAFF. The CDR3 DNA reads as TGTGCCAGCACTTCGGGATACACTGAAGCTTTCTTT.

J is TRBJ2-1 and V is TRBV29-1; D remains unclear. The CDR3 runs 14 residues. Germline V gives CDR1 SQVTM, CDR2 ANQGSEA. V was cut by 7 bases and J by 0 bases, with 13 bases left in between. CDR3 loop: CSARLTGSYNEQFF. The CDR3 nucleotides are TGCAGCGCCCGTTTGACGGGCTCCTACAATGAGCAGTTCTTC.

The chain is built from TRBV7-2 and TRBJ2-3; 10 bases match TRBD2. The trim removed 7 bases at V and 4 bases at J, leaving 2 bases unmatched. CDR1 and CDR2 from the germline V gene are SGHTA and FQGNSA. This CDR3 has 13 amino acids. CDR3 in amino acids: CASKRGGSDTQYF. CDR3 sequence (DNA): TGTGCCAGCAAGCGGGGGGGGTCAGATACGCAGTATTTT.

The chain recombines TRBV7-8 with TRBJ1-2; the D gene is possibly TRBD1 (5 bases). Trimming took 1 base from V and 7 from J, leaving 13 bases between them. CDR1 is SGHVS, CDR2 FQNEAQ, per germline. The CDR3 spans 14 residues. The CDR3 bases are TGTGCCAGCAGCTTAGTCGAGGGGAAGGTTGGCTACACCTTC. This sequence encodes CASSLVEGKVGYTF.

This sequence joins TRBV11-2 and TRBJ2-1, with 9 bases lining up with TRBD2. Germline CDR1 SGHAT, CDR2 FQNNGV. J gave up 6 bases and V 5 bases, and 11 bases lay outside the gene matches. The CDR3 is made up of 16 amino acids. CDR3 in amino acids: CASSPLSGGGANEQFF. The CDR3 bases are TGTGCCAGCAGCCCTTTATCGGGCGGGGGGGCCAATGAGCAGTTCTTC.